This T cell receptor beta chain comes out of a study of OX40 agonist ivuxolimab in advanced cancers. Study outcomes and limitations: By week 6 at 0.1 to 3.0 mg/kg, blood CD4+ and CD8+ T cells had expanded clonally. There were also nonresponders showing low normalized T-cell clonal expansion.

Points on this clone: The antigen is not known.

The CDR3 has 13 amino acids. V lost 3 bases to trimming and J lost 0 bases, with 3 bases between them. In germline, CDR1 is KGHSH, CDR2 LQKENI. Some clones are missing from TCRdb's copy, which holds only in-frame ones; the method was immunoSEQ multiplex PCR. The table records about 82,000 clones, about 88% of them present only once. Sample: CD4+ or CD8+ T cells sorted from blood, taken in a trial of the OX40 agonist ivuxolimab. The chain combines TRBV18 with TRBJ1-5; no clear D gene. The TCR sequence derives from an adult with an advanced solid tumor such as melanoma, head and neck, liver or kidney cancer. This CDR3 reads CASSPGSNQPQHF. As DNA, the CDR3 is TGTGCCAGCTCACCGGGTAGCAATCAGCCCCAGCATTTT. The whole variable domain, remainder taken from reference TRBV18 and TRBJ1-5, is NAGVMQNPRHLVRRRGQEARLRCSPMKGHSHVYWYRQLPEEGLKFMVYLQKENIIDESGMPKERFSAEFPKEGPSILRIQQVVRGDSAAYFCASSPGSNQPQHFGDGTRLSIL.